The 28 T cell receptor beta chains reported below all come from one sample, sequenced in a study of T cell responses to AZD1222 COVID-19 vaccine. Only in-frame clones appear in the TCRdb table, and some are missing; sequencing was by immunoSEQ multiplex PCR. The sample records about 130,000 clones, roughly 93% being singletons. The specimen comprised peripheral blood, sampled on day 0 of AZD1222 vaccination. These receptors were collected from an adult in good health.

V gene TRBV28 combines with J gene TRBJ1-5; D is ambiguous. Trimming removed 4 bases from V and 7 bases from J, with 17 bases in between. This CDR3 is built from 15 residues. CDR1 is MDHEN, CDR2 SYDVKM, per germline. The CDR3 loop is CASSSPGGVGQPQHF. The CDR3 DNA follows: TGTGCCAGCAGTTCCCCCGGCGGAGTGGGACAGCCCCAGCATTTT.

The gene calls are TRBV18 and TRBJ1-1; maybe TRBD1 (5 bases). Germline V gene data show CDR1 as KGHSH and CDR2 as LQKENI. The length of the CDR3 is 16 residues. V was clipped by 4 bases and J by 1 base, with 16 bases between them. DNA for the CDR3: TGTGCCAGCTCACTTTCATCGACAGAAACGAACACTGAAGCTTTCTTT. Amino acid sequence: CASSLSSTETNTEAFF.

The chain has TRBV25-1 and TRBJ2-7, with TRBD2 matching over 15 bases. Trimming took 4 bases from V and 4 from J; bases not matched to a gene: 8. From germline, CDR1 is MGHDK and CDR2 SYGVNS. CDR3 length: 17 amino acids. The CDR3 sequence is CASSGGLAGGSGYEQYF. In nucleotides, the CDR3 is TGTGCCAGCAGTGGGGGACTAGCGGGAGGCTCAGGGTACGAGCAGTACTTC.

This clone has only one observation. The rearrangement joins TRBV19 to TRBJ1-1; TRBD1 matches 7 bases. Germline-derived CDR1 and CDR2 are LNHDA and SQIVND (reference sequence). V was pared by 0 bases and J by 4 bases, with 17 bases of the junction left unmatched. The CDR3 runs 19 residues. The CDR3 reads CASSIDRPGQTPQSTEAFF. The DNA for the CDR3 is TGTGCCAGTAGTATAGATCGACCGGGACAGACACCCCAGTCCACTGAAGCTTTCTTT.

CDR3 residues: CASSLKFRQTLNQPQHF. As DNA, the CDR3 is TGTGCCAGCAGCTTAAAATTCAGGCAGACCCTCAATCAGCCCCAGCATTTT. The chain carries TRBV7-3 and TRBJ1-5; D call uncertain. This CDR3 spans 17 amino acids. In germline, CDR1 is SGHTA, CDR2 FQGTGA. The V and J ends lost 1 base and 3 bases respectively, with 16 bases between them.

CDR3 amino acids: CGDKPGHNGYGYTF. CDR3 DNA sequence: TGTGGAGACAAACCGGGACACAACGGCTATGGCTACACCTTC. This sequence joins TRBV2 and TRBJ1-2; weak D call: TRBD1 (6 bases). The CDR3 extends over 14 amino acids. Germline-derived CDR1 and CDR2 are SNHLY and FYNNEI.

This clone was picked up one time. The chain combines TRBV29-1 with TRBJ1-1; weak D call: TRBD1 (6 bases). V lost 7 bases and J 4 bases, leaving 13 bases between the germline ends. Germline V gene sequence: CDR1 SQVTM, CDR2 ANQGSEA. The CDR3 is 12 amino acids. The CDR3 spells CSARGGGTEAFF. The CDR3 bases are TGCAGCGCTCGAGGGGGGGGCACTGAAGCTTTCTTT.

The V and J genes are TRBV24-1 and TRBJ2-1; D perhaps matches TRBD2 (6 bases). V lost 4 bases and J 8 bases, leaving 14 bases between the germline ends. Germline V lookup: CDR1 KGHDR, CDR2 SFDVKD. The length of the CDR3 is 14 residues. The CDR3 sequence is CATSDTGERDEQFF. The CDR3 bases are TGTGCCACCAGTGACACCGGGGAGCGGGATGAGCAGTTCTTC.

The gene calls are TRBV19 and TRBJ2-2; TRBD1 agrees at 9 bases. CDR1 is LNHDA and CDR2 is SQIVND in the germline V gene (reference sequence). This CDR3 contains 17 residues. V shed 5 bases, J shed 0 bases, and the junction held 7 bases outside the gene matches. The CDR3 nucleotides read TGTGCCAGTAGTGGGGGGACAGGGAATACGAACACCGGGGAGCTGTTTTTT. Protein product: CASSGGTGNTNTGELFF.

The chain carries TRBV18 and TRBJ1-1, with 7 nucleotides matching TRBD1. Trimming cost V 8 bases and J 2 bases; bases outside gene matches: 5. Per the germline V gene, CDR1 is KGHSH and CDR2 is LQKENI. This CDR3 contains 13 residues. CDR3 sequence: CASRQGENTEAFF. DNA of the CDR3: TGTGCCAGCAGACAGGGAGAAAACACTGAAGCTTTCTTT.

The V call is TRBV4-3, the J call TRBJ2-1; no definite D call. Germline CDR1 and CDR2: LGHNA and YSLEER. This CDR3 has 15 residues. The germline V and J ends were trimmed by 2 bases and 4 bases, with 12 bases remaining between them. As DNA, the CDR3 is TGCGCCAGCAGCCAATCCCCGGACGGGTACAATGAGCAGTTCTTC. This translates into CASSQSPDGYNEQFF.

The chain joins TRBV7-9 to TRBJ1-1; 8 bases align to TRBD1. The CDR3 covers 14 residues. V trimming: 2 bases; J trimming: 3 bases; junction bases outside the gene matches: 2. Germline CDR1 is SEHNR and CDR2 is FQNEAQ (reference sequence). The CDR3 loop reads CASSLRQGYTEAFF. DNA of the CDR3: TGTGCCAGCAGCTTAAGACAGGGGTACACTGAAGCTTTCTTT.

The chain is built from TRBV7-9 and TRBJ2-7, with D possibly TRBD2 on 6 matching bases. CDR1 and CDR2 (germline): SEHNR, FQNEAQ (reference sequence). This CDR3 region has 12 residues. The V and J ends lost 3 bases and 3 bases respectively, with 6 bases between them. The CDR3, as DNA: TGTGCCAGCAGCTTTAGCGGCTACGAGCAGTACTTC. Its translation is CASSFSGYEQYF.

V usage is TRBV19 and J usage is TRBJ2-4; D is uncertain. Germline CDR1 LNHDA, CDR2 SQIVND (reference sequence). The CDR3 consists of 15 residues. Trimming took 2 bases from V and 0 from J, leaving 8 bases between them. CDR3 sequence reads: CASSIKLVAKNIQYF. DNA of the CDR3: TGTGCCAGTAGTATAAAGCTTGTAGCCAAAAACATTCAGTACTTC. Combining the CDR3 with reference TRBV19 and TRBJ2-4 gives the whole variable domain DGGITQSPKYLFRKEGQNVTLSCEQNLNHDAMYWYRQDPGQGLRLIYYSQIVNDFQKGDIAEGYSVSREKKESFPLTVTSAQKNPTAFYLCASSIKLVAKNIQYFGAGTRLSVL.

The V and J genes are TRBV7-3 and TRBJ2-7; D tentatively reads TRBD1 or TRBD2 (5 bases each). This CDR3 has 15 residues. In germline, CDR1 is SGHTA, CDR2 FQGTGA. V lost 1 base, J lost 4 bases, and 14 bases lay in between. The CDR3 DNA reads TGTGCCAGCAGCTTAAGCCCGGGGACCATATACGAGCAGTACTTC. Translation: CASSLSPGTIYEQYF.

J is TRBJ2-5 and V is TRBV5-4; D is undetermined. Germline lookup yields CDR1 SGHNT and CDR2 YYREEE (reference sequence). The length of the CDR3 is 13 residues. Trimming took 0 bases from V and 2 from J, leaving 5 bases between them. The CDR3, as DNA: TGTGCCAGCAGCTTGGTCTATCAAGAGACCCAGTACTTC. Amino acid sequence: CASSLVYQETQYF.

The J gene is TRBJ1-1, the V gene TRBV12-5; D perhaps matches TRBD1 (6 bases). The CDR3 runs to 14 residues. V dropped 6 bases and J dropped 6 bases, with 17 bases sitting between them. CDR1 LGHNT and CDR2 FRNRAP come from the germline V gene. The CDR3 region is CASGRGGDTAEAFF. DNA for the CDR3: TGTGCTAGTGGCCGAGGGGGTGACACGGCTGAAGCTTTCTTT.

The chain combines TRBV7-9 with TRBJ1-1, with D uncertain. Germline CDR1 SEHNR, CDR2 FQNEAQ (reference sequence). Trimming took 4 bases from V and 7 from J, leaving 16 bases between them. The CDR3 spans 14 residues. CDR3 DNA: TGTGCCAGCAGCTCCGTCCGGAGGACTGATGAAGCTTTCTTT. Residues: CASSSVRRTDEAFF.

The chain has TRBV5-4 and TRBJ2-5; 12 nucleotides match TRBD1. The CDR3 consists of 13 residues. Trimming removed 4 bases from V and 5 bases from J; junction bases left unmatched: 0. Germline CDR1 is SGHNT and CDR2 is YYREEE (reference sequence). The CDR3 bases are TGTGCCAGCAGCGGGACAGGGGGCGAGACCCAGTACTTC. It specifies CASSGTGGETQYF.

The chain carries TRBV4-2 and TRBJ2-2; tentatively, D is TRBD2 (5 bases). Germline V gene data show CDR1 as LGHNA and CDR2 as YNFKEQ. This CDR3 is built from 16 residues. V was shortened by 0 bases and J by 5 bases, with 13 bases between the two germline ends. The CDR3 region is CASSQDVTMRTGELFF. The CDR3 DNA follows: TGTGCCAGCAGCCAAGATGTGACTATGAGGACCGGGGAGCTGTTTTTT.

The V and J genes are TRBV24-1 and TRBJ1-1; D is perhaps TRBD1 (6 bases). The CDR3 is 12 amino acids. With 9 bases removed from V and 7 bases from J, the gap between germline ends came to 14 bases. From germline, CDR1 is KGHDR and CDR2 SFDVKD. In DNA form, the CDR3 reads TGTGCCACCGGGGGGCCAGCTAATGAAGCTTTCTTT. It translates to CATGGPANEAFF.

The V gene is TRBV7-2, the J gene TRBJ2-3; the D is unclear. CDR3 length: 11 amino acids. Germline CDR1 and CDR2: SGHTA and FQGNSA. Trimming pared 1 base from V and 5 bases from J, leaving 1 base between. DNA for the CDR3: TGTGCCAGCAGCTTAGAAGATACGCAGTATTTT. This translates into CASSLEDTQYF. Using reference TRBV7-2 and TRBJ2-3 for the parts outside the CDR3, the full variable domain is GAGVSQSPSNKVTEKGKDVELRCDPISGHTALYWYRQSLGQGLEFLIYFQGNSAPDKSGLPSDRFSAERTGGSVSTLTIQRTQQEDSAVYLCASSLEDTQYFGPGTRLTVL.

This chain connects TRBV9 to TRBJ2-1; D assignment may be TRBD1 or TRBD2 (5 bases each). With 0 bases removed from V and 9 bases from J, the gap between germline ends came to 10 bases. CDR3 length: 13 residues. Germline V lookup: CDR1 SGDLS, CDR2 YYNGEE. CDR3 protein: CASSVDGGAEQFF. The CDR3 DNA reads TGTGCCAGCAGCGTAGATGGGGGTGCTGAGCAGTTCTTC.

The CDR3 protein is CASSPSEGRAWETQYF. The DNA of the CDR3 is TGTGCCAGCTCACCCTCCGAAGGGAGGGCCTGGGAGACCCAGTACTTC. The rearrangement links TRBV18 to TRBJ2-5; 7 nucleotides line up with TRBD2. The germline V gene has CDR1 KGHSH and CDR2 LQKENI. Trimming cost V 3 bases and J 5 bases; bases outside gene matches: 12. There are 16 residues in the CDR3.

The chain employs TRBV9 and TRBJ1-6; D gene uncertain. V lost 3 bases to trimming and J lost 9 bases, with 10 bases between them. The CDR3 has 13 amino acids. Germline V gene data show CDR1 as SGDLS and CDR2 as YYNGEE. CDR3 coding DNA: TGTGCCAGCAGCGGGACGCCCTTTTCACCCCTCCACTTT. This sequence encodes CASSGTPFSPLHF.

In DNA, the CDR3 is TGTGCCAGCAGCGCAGACATCAGAGTTAACTATGGCTACACCTTC. Protein sequence: CASSADIRVNYGYTF. The chain is built from TRBV11-1 and TRBJ1-2, with D unclear. Trimming removed 5 bases from V and 1 base from J, with 14 bases in between. Germline V gene sequence: CDR1 SGHAT, CDR2 FQDESV (reference sequence). CDR3 length: 15 amino acids.

J is TRBJ2-1 and V is TRBV29-1, with 12 bases matching TRBD2. The germline gives CDR1 SQVTM, CDR2 ANQGSEA. CDR3 length: 13 residues. The V segment lost 5 bases and the J segment 7 bases; nucleotides outside the gene matches: 3. CDR3 in amino acids: CSVSSGRGNEQFF. CDR3 coding DNA: TGCAGCGTTTCTAGCGGGAGGGGGAATGAGCAGTTCTTC.

V is TRBV9 and J is TRBJ2-1, with a possible D match to TRBD2 (6 bases). CDR3 length equals 15 residues. Trimming took 3 bases from V and 5 from J, leaving 15 bases between them. The germline gives CDR1 SGDLS, CDR2 YYNGEE. This chain's CDR3 is CASSGAGREDNEQFF. The CDR3, as DNA: TGTGCCAGCAGCGGGGCGGGGCGGGAAGACAATGAGCAGTTCTTC.